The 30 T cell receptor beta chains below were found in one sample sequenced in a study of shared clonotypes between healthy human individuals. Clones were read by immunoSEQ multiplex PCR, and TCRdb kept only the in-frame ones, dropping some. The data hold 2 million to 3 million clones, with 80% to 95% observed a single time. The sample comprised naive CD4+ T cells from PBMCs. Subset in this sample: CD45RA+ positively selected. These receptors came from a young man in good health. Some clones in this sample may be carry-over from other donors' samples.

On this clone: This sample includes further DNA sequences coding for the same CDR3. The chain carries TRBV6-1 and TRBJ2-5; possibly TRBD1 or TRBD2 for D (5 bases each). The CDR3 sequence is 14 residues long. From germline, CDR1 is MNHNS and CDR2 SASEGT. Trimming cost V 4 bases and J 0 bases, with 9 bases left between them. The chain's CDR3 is CASSGGRNQETQYF. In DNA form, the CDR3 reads TGTGCCAGCAGTGGGGGACGCAACCAAGAGACCCAGTACTTC.

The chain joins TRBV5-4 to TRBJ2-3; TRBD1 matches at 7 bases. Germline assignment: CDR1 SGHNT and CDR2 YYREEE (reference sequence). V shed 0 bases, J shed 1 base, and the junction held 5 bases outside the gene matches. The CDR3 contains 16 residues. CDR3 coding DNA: TGTGCCAGCAGCTTGGGTATAACAGGGGGCACAGATACGCAGTATTTT. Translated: CASSLGITGGTDTQYF.

The CDR3, as DNA: TGCGCCAGCAGCTTCCCGACTAGCGGGTGGAACGAGCAGTACTTC. Translation gives CASSFPTSGWNEQYF. This sequence joins TRBV5-1 and TRBJ2-7; 10 positions match TRBD2. The CDR3 consists of 15 residues. With V trimmed by 2 bases and J by 5 bases, 7 bases remained unmatched. Germline V gene lookup returns CDR1 SGHRS and CDR2 YFSETQ.

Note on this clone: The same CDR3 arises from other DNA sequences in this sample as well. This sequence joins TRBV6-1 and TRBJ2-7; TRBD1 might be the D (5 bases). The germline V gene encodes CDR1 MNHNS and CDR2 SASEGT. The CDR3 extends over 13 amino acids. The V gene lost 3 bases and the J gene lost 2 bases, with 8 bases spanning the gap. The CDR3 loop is CASSEGPTYEQYF. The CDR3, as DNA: TGTGCCAGCAGTGAGGGGCCAACCTACGAGCAGTACTTC.

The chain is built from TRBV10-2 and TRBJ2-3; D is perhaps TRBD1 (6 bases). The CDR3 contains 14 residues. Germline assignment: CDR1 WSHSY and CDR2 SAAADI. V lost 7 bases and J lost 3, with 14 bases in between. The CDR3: CASTLTRGTDTQYF. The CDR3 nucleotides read TGCGCCAGCACCCTAACTAGGGGGACAGATACGCAGTATTTT.

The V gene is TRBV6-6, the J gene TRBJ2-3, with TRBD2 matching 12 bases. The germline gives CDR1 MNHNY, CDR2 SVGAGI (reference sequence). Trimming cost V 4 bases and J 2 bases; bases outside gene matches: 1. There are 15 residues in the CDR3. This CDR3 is CASSSSGRATDTQYF. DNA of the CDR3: TGTGCCAGCAGTTCTAGCGGGAGGGCCACAGATACGCAGTATTTT.

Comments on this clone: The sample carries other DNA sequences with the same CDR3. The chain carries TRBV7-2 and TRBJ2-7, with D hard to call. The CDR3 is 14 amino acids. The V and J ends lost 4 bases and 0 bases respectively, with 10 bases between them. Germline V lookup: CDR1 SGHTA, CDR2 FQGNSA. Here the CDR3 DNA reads TGTGCCAGCAGCTCAGATTGGAGCTCCTACGAGCAGTACTTC. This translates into CASSSDWSSYEQYF.

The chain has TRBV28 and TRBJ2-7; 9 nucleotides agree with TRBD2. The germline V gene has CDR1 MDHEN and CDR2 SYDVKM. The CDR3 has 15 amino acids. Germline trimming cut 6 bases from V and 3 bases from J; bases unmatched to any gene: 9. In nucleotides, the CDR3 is TGTGCCAGCAGGTCGGGACTAGCAGTTGACTACGAGCAGTACTTC. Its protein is CASRSGLAVDYEQYF.

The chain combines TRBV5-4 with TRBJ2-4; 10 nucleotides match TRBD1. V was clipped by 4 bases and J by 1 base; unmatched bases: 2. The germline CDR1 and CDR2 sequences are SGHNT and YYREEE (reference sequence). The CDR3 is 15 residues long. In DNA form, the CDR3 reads TGTGCCAGCAGCACGGGACAGGGGGCCAAAAACATTCAGTACTTC. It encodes CASSTGQGAKNIQYF.

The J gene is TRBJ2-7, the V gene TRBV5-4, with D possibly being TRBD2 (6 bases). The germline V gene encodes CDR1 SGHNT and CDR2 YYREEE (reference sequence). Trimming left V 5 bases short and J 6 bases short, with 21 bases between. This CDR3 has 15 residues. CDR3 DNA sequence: TGTGCCAGCAGATCTGCTAGCGATCAGCGTACCGAGCAGTACTTC. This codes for CASRSASDQRTEQYF.

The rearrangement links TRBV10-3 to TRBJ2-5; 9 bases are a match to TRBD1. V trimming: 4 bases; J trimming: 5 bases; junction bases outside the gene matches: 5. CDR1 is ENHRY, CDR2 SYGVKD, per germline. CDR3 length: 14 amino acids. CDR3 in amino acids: CAISGGTGLETQYF. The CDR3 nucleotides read TGTGCCATCAGTGGGGGGACAGGGCTGGAGACCCAGTACTTC.

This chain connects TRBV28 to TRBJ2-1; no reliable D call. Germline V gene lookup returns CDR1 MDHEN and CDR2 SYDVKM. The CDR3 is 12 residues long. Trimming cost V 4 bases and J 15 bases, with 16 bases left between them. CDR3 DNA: TGTGCCAGCAGTTCTCCCGCCGGACGTCGGTTCTTC. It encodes CASSSPAGRRFF.

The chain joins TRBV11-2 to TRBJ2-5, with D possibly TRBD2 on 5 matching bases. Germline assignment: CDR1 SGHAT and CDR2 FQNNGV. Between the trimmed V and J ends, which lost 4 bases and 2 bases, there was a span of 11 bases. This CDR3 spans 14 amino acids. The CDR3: CASSSRAEQETQYF. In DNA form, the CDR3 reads TGTGCCAGCAGCTCGAGGGCAGAGCAAGAGACCCAGTACTTC.

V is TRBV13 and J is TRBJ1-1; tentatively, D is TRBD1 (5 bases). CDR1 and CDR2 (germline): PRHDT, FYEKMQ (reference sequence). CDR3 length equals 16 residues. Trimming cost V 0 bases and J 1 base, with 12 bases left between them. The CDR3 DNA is TGTGCCAGCAGCTTAGGTGGGCAGGGTGGGAACACTGAAGCTTTCTTT. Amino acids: CASSLGGQGGNTEAFF.

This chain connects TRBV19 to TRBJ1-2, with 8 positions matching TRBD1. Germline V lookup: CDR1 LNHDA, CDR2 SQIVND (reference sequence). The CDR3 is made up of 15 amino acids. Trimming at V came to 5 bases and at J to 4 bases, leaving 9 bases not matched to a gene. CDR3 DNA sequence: TGTGCCAGTAGTCCACAGGGGGAGCGGTTCTATGGCTACACCTTC. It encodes CASSPQGERFYGYTF.

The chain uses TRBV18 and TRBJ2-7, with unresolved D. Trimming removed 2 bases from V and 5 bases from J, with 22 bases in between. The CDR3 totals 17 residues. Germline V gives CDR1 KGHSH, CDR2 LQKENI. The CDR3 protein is CASSPMDYRLASHEQYF. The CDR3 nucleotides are TGTGCCAGCTCACCAATGGATTATCGGTTAGCTTCCCACGAGCAGTACTTC.

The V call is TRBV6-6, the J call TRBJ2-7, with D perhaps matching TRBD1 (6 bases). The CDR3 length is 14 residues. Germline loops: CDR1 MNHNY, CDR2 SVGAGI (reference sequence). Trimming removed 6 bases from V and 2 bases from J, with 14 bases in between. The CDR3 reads CASRRGSEAYEQYF. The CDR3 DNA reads TGTGCCAGCAGGAGGGGGAGTGAGGCCTACGAGCAGTACTTC.

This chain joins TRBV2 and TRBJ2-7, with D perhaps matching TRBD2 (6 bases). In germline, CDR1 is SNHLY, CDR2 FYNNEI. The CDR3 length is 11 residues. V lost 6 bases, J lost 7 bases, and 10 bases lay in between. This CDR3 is CASREEGEQYF. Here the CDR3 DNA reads TGTGCCAGCAGAGAGGAGGGGGAGCAGTACTTC.

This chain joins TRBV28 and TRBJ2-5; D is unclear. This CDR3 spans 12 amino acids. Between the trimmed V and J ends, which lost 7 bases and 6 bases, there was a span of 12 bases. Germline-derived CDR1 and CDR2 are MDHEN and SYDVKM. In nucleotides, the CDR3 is TGTGCCAGCATCAGCCCGAGAAAGACCCAGTACTTC. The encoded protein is CASISPRKTQYF.

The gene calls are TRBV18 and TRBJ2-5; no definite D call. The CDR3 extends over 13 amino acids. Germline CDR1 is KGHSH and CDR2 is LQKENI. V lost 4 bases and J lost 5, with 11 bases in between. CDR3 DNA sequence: TGTGCCAGCTCACGACAAAACGGGGAGACCCAGTACTTC. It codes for CASSRQNGETQYF.

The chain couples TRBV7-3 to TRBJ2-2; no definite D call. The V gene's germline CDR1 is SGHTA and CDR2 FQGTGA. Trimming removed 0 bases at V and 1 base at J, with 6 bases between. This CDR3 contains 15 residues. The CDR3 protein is CASSLTALNTGELFF. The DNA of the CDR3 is TGTGCCAGCAGCTTAACAGCGTTGAACACCGGGGAGCTGTTTTTT.

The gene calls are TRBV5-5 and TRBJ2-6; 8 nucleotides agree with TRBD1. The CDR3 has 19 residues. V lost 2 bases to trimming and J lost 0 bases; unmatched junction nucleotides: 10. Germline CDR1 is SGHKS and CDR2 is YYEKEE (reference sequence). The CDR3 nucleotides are TGTGCCAGCAGCTTTATTTCGGACGGGACAGGCTCTGGGGCCAACGTCCTGACTTTC. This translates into CASSFISDGTGSGANVLTF.

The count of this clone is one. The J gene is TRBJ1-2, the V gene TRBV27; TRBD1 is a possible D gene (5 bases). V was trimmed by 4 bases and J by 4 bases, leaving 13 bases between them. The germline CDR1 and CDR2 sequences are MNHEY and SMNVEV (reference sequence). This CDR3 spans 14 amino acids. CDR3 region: CASSSRDGFYGYTF. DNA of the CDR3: TGTGCCAGCAGTTCCCGGGACGGATTCTATGGCTACACCTTC.

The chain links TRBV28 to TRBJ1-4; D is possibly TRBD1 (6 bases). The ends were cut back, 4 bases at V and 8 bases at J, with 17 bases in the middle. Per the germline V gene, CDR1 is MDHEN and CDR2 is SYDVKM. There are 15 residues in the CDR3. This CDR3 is CASSSPGDIREKLFF. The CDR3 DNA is TGTGCCAGCAGTTCGCCTGGGGACATCAGGGAAAAACTGTTTTTT. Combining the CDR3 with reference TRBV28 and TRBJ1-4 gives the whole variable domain DVKVTQSSRYLVKRTGEKVFLECVQDMDHENMFWYRQDPGLGLRLIYFSYDVKMKEKGDIPEGYSVSREKKERFSLILESASTNQTSMYLCASSSPGDIREKLFFGSGTQLSVL.

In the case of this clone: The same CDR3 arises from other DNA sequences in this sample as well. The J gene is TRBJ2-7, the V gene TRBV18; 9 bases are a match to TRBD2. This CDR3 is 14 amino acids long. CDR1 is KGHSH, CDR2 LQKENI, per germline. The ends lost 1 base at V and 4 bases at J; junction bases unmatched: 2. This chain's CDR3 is CASSPLAGVYEQYF. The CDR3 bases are TGTGCCAGCTCACCACTAGCGGGAGTGTACGAGCAGTACTTC.

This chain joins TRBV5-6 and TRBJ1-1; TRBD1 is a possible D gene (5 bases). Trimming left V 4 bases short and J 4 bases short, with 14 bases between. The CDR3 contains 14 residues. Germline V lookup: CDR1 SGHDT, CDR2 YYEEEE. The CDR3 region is CASSPVRVGTEAFF. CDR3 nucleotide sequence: TGTGCCAGCAGCCCGGTCAGGGTGGGCACTGAAGCTTTCTTT.

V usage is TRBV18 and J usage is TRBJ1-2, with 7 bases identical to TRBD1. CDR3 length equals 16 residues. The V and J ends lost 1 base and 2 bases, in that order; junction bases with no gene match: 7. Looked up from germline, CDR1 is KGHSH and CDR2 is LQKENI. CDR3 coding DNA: TGTGCCAGCTCACCACAGGACAGGCAGACGAACTATGGCTACACCTTC. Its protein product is CASSPQDRQTNYGYTF.

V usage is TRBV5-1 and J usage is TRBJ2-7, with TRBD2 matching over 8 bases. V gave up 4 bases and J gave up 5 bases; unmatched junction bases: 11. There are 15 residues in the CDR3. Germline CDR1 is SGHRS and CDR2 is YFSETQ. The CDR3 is CASSTEAGAMNEQYF. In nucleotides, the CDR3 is TGCGCCAGCAGCACGGAAGCGGGAGCGATGAACGAGCAGTACTTC.

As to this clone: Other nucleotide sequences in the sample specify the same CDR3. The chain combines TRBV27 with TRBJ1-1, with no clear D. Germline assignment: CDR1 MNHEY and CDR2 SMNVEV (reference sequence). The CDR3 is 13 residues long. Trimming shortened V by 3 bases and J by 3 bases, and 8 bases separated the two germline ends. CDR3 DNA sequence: TGTGCCAGCAGTTTGGGATCGGACACTGAAGCTTTCTTT. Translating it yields CASSLGSDTEAFF.

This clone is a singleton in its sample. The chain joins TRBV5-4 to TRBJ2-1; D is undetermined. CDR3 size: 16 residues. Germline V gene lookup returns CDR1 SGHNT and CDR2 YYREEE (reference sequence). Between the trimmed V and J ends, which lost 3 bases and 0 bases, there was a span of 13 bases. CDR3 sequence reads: CASSSSARFSYNEQFF. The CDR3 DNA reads TGTGCCAGCAGCTCGTCTGCTAGGTTCTCCTACAATGAGCAGTTCTTC.